Listed here are 9 T cell receptor beta chains from one sample, sequenced in a study of PD-L1 blockade in urothelial cancer. The repertoire was sequenced with immunoSEQ multiplex PCR; TCRdb's copy has only in-frame clones and lacks some. The repertoire holds tens of thousands of clones, with approximately 85% as singletons. Time point here: pretreatment peripheral blood. The sample was PBMCs, taken around atezolizumab (anti-PD-L1) treatment. These receptors came from a man aged 65-85 years with urothelial cancer.

V gene TRBV5-4 combines with J gene TRBJ2-5, with D hard to call. Trimming took 0 bases from V and 1 from J, leaving 4 bases between them. The CDR3 is made up of 13 amino acids. CDR1 and CDR2 from the germline V gene are SGHNT and YYREEE (reference sequence). The CDR3 reads CASSLVGQETQYF. The CDR3 DNA sequence: TGTGCCAGCAGCTTGGTCGGCCAAGAGACCCAGTACTTC.

This chain joins TRBV6-6 and TRBJ2-1; D call uncertain. Trimming took 2 bases from V and 9 from J, leaving 11 bases between them. CDR1 MNHNY and CDR2 SVGAGI come from the germline V gene (reference sequence). This CDR3 spans 13 amino acids. The CDR3 bases are TGTGCCAGCAGTTACCCGGTAGTAGTTGAGCAGTTCTTC. Translation gives CASSYPVVVEQFF.

The chain is built from TRBV9 and TRBJ2-7, with a possible D match to TRBD1 (6 bases). CDR3 size: 15 residues. Germline V gives CDR1 SGDLS, CDR2 YYNGEE. V lost 4 bases, J lost 1 base, and 15 bases lay in between. The CDR3 is CASSPGHFESYEQYF. The CDR3 coding sequence is TGTGCCAGCAGCCCGGGACACTTCGAGTCCTACGAGCAGTACTTC.

The CDR3 DNA is TGTGCCACCAGCAGAGATTCACAGGGGGGTTTCGATGAGCAGTTCTTC. Its translation is CATSRDSQGGFDEQFF. This chain links TRBV15 with TRBJ2-1; 8 nucleotides align to TRBD1. This CDR3 is built from 16 residues. Germline CDR1 reads LNHNV; CDR2 reads YYDKDF (reference sequence). V gave up 0 bases and J gave up 8 bases; unmatched junction bases: 9.

The gene calls are TRBV30 and TRBJ1-4, with 7 positions matching TRBD1. The CDR3 covers 14 residues. V lost 0 bases to trimming and J lost 10 bases; unmatched junction nucleotides: 8. CDR1 GTSNPN and CDR2 SVGIG come from the germline V gene (reference sequence). CDR3 sequence: CAWSVGQSVGKLFF. As DNA, the CDR3 is TGTGCCTGGAGTGTGGGACAGAGCGTTGGAAAACTGTTTTTT.

The gene calls are TRBV18 and TRBJ2-2; 7 bases are shared with TRBD2. V trimming: 3 bases; J trimming: 1 base; junction bases outside the gene matches: 5. The CDR3 contains 16 residues. Germline CDR1 reads KGHSH; CDR2 reads LQKENI. The CDR3 DNA follows: TGTGCCAGCTCACCCATTGCTAGCGGGAACACCGGGGAGCTGTTTTTT. It yields the protein CASSPIASGNTGELFF.

In nucleotides, the CDR3 is TGCACCAGCAGCCAAGCCCCCGGGTCGTCTTCCGATCAGCCCCAGCATTTT. Translating gives CTSSQAPGSSSDQPQHF. The chain carries TRBV1 and TRBJ1-5. TRBV1 represents a pseudogene. This CDR3 spans 17 amino acids.

As for this clone: Within the sample, other DNA sequences also encode this same CDR3. This rearrangement joins TRBV19 to TRBJ1-5; 10 positions agree with TRBD1. V was pared by 6 bases and J by 2 bases, with 1 base of the junction left unmatched. CDR3 length: 14 amino acids. In germline, CDR1 is LNHDA, CDR2 SQIVND (reference sequence). The CDR3 here is CASSGQGGNQPQHF. CDR3 sequence (DNA): TGTGCCAGTAGCGGACAGGGGGGCAATCAGCCCCAGCATTTT.

This rearrangement joins TRBV25-1 to TRBJ2-1, with 13 bases fitting TRBD2. Germline V gene sequence: CDR1 MGHDK, CDR2 SYGVNS. This CDR3 is built from 17 residues. V dropped 0 bases and J dropped 5; count of bases not matched to a gene: 4. CDR3 in amino acids: CASSEYKGLAGHNEQFF. The CDR3 region has the DNA TGTGCCAGCAGTGAATATAAGGGACTAGCGGGACACAATGAGCAGTTCTTC. The variable domain in full, with the rest retrieved from reference TRBV25-1 and TRBJ2-1, is EADIYQTPRYLVIGTGKKITLECSQTMGHDKMYWYQQDPGMELHLIHYSYGVNSTEKGDLSSESTVSRIRTEHFPLTLESARPSHTSQYLCASSEYKGLAGHNEQFFGPGTRLTVL.